The following is a T cell receptor (beta chain) sequence with its context. What it binds is not known. This record belongs to a study of T cells after posttransplantation cyclophosphamide. The assay was immunoSEQ multiplex PCR, and TCRdb's table has in-frame clones only and misses some. The table lists around 40,000 clones, 90% of them singletons, with about 2.5% in the top ten. Whole-study results and caveats: After PTCy, TRB diversity resembled that of CNI/methotrexate controls. Blood and skin or GI T cell repertoires showed limited TRB overlap.

A marrow graft followed busulfan-fludarabine conditioning, with cyclophosphamide on days +3 and +4. Germline CDR1 reads MNHEY; CDR2 reads SMNVEV (reference sequence). V was pared by 7 bases and J by 2 bases, with 9 bases between. This CDR3 is 13 amino acids long. The genes are TRBV27 and TRBJ2-1, with D possibly matching TRBD1 (6 bases). This specimen consisted of PBMCs, obtained about 60 days after allogeneic stem cell transplant with posttransplant cyclophosphamide. The sequence came from a male patient aged 60 to 75 who received an allogeneic stem cell transplant from a related donor and was CMV-positive. Some of the T cells might come from the graft donor. The CDR3 spells CASTGQTYNEQFF. The CDR3 DNA is TGTGCCAGCACCGGACAGACCTACAATGAGCAGTTCTTC.